This T cell receptor beta chain is drawn from a study of blood T cell repertoires in COVID-19. The repertoire was sequenced with immunoSEQ multiplex PCR; TCRdb's copy has only in-frame clones and lacks some. The sample holds about 240,000 clones, approximately 86% seen once. Trimming left V 5 bases short and J 0 bases short, with 5 bases between. Looked up from germline, CDR1 is SEHNR and CDR2 is FQNEAQ (reference sequence). The CDR3 consists of 14 residues. V usage is TRBV7-9 and J usage is TRBJ2-6, with unresolved D. The sequence was obtained from a middle-aged woman with acute COVID-19. Sample: PBMCs or T cells enriched from blood (not recorded which). CDR3 bases: TGTGCCAGCAGCCCTAACTCTGGGGCCAACGTCCTGACTTTC. It specifies CASSPNSGANVLTF.